What follows describes a single T cell receptor beta chain. The assay was immunoSEQ multiplex PCR, and TCRdb's table has in-frame clones only and misses some. Among tens of thousands of clones listed, approximately 82% were seen once. This entry comes from a study of blood T cell repertoires in COVID-19. Study-level information: Samples of COVID-19 (acute and convalescent) were obtained from the United States, Italy and Spain. The analysed material was cDNA or gDNA that came from T cells, B-cell-depleted T cells, or PBMCs.

The V and J ends lost 1 base and 7 bases respectively, with 16 bases between them. CDR3 length: 16 residues. CDR1 is MNHNY and CDR2 is SVGAGI in the germline V gene (reference sequence). The rearrangement uses TRBV6-6 and TRBJ1-4, with D possibly matching TRBD1 (6 bases). This TCR was recovered from a woman aged 80 or older with acute or convalescent COVID-19. Sequenced sample: peripheral blood. Here the CDR3 reads CASSYYLKGQSEKLFF. DNA of the CDR3: TGTGCCAGCAGTTACTACCTTAAAGGACAGTCTGAAAAACTGTTTTTT.